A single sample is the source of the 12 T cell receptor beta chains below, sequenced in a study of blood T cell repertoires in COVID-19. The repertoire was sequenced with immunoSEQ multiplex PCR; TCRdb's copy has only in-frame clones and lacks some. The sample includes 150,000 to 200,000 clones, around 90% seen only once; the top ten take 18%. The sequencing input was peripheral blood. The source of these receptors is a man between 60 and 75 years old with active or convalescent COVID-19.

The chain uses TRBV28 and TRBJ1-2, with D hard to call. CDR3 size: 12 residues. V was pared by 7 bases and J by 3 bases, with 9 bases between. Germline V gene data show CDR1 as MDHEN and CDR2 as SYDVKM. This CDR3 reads CASISGYYGYTF. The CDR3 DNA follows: TGTGCCAGCATCAGCGGGTACTATGGCTACACCTTC.

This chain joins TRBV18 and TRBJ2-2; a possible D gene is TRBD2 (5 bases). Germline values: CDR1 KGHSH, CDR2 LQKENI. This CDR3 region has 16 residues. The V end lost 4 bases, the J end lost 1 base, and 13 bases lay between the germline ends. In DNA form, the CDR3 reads TGTGCCAGCTCACGCCGAGCGAGGGAGAACACCGGGGAGCTGTTTTTT. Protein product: CASSRRARENTGELFF. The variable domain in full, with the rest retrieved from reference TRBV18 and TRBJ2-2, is NAGVMQNPRHLVRRRGQEARLRCSPMKGHSHVYWYRQLPEEGLKFMVYLQKENIIDESGMPKERFSAEFPKEGPSILRIQQVVRGDSAAYFCASSRRARENTGELFFGEGSRLTVL.

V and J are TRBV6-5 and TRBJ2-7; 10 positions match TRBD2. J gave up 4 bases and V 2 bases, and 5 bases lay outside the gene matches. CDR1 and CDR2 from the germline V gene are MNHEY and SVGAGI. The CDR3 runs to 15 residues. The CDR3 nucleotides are TGTGCCAGCAGTTACGGGGCTAGCGGGGGTTACGAGCAGTACTTC. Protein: CASSYGASGGYEQYF.

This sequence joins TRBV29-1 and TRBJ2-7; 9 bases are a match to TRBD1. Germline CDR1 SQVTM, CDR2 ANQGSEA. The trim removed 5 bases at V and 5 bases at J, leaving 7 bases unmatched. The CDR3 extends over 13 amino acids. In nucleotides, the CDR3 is TGCAGCGTTCGGGACAGGGAGACCGACGAGCAGTACTTC. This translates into CSVRDRETDEQYF.

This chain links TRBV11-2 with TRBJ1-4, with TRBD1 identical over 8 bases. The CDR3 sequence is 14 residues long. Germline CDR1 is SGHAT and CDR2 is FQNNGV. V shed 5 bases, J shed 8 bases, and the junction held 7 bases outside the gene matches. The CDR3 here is CASSQTGAYEKLFF. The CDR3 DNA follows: TGTGCCAGCAGCCAGACAGGGGCATACGAAAAACTGTTTTTT. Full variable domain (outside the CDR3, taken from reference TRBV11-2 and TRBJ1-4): EAGVAQSPRYKIIEKRQSVAFWCNPISGHATLYWYQQILGQGPKLLIQFQNNGVVDDSQLPKDRFSAERLKGVDSTLKIQPAKLEDSAVYLCASSQTGAYEKLFFGSGTQLSVL.

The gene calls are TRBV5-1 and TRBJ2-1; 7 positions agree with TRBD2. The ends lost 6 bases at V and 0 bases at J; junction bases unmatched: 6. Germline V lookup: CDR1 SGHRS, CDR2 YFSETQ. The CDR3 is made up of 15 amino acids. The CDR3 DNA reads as TGCGCCAGCAATCCACTAGCGAGCTCCTACAATGAGCAGTTCTTC. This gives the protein CASNPLASSYNEQFF.

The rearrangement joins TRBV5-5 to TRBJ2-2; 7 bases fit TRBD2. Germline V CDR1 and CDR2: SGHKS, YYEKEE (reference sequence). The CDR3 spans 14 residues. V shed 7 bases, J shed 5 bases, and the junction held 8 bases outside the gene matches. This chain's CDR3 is CASGLDVGTGELFF. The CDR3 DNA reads TGTGCCAGCGGACTAGATGTTGGTACCGGGGAGCTGTTTTTT.

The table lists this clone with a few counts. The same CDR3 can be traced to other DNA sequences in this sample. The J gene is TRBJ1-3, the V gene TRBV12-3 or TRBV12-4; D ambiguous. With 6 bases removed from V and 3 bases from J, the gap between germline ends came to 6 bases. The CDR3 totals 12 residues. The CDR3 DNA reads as TGTGCCAGCAGCCCGAGTGGAAACACCATATATTTT. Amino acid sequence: CASSPSGNTIYF.

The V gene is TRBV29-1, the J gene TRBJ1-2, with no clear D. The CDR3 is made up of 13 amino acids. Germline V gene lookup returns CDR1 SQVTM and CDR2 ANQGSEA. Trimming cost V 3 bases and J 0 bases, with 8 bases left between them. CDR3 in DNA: TGCAGCGTTGATCAGGAACCTAACTATGGCTACACCTTC. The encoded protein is CSVDQEPNYGYTF. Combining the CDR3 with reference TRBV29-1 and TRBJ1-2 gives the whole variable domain SAVISQKPSRDICQRGTSLTIQCQVDSQVTMMFWYRQQPGQSLTLIATANQGSEATYESGFVIDKFPISRPNLTFSTLTVSNMSPEDSSIYLCSVDQEPNYGYTFGSGTRLTVV.

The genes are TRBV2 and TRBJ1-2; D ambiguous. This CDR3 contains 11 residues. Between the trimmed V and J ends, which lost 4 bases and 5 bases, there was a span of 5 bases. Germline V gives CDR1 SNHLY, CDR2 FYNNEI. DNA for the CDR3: TGTGCCAGCAGTGTCGGGTATGGCTACACCTTC. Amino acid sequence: CASSVGYGYTF.

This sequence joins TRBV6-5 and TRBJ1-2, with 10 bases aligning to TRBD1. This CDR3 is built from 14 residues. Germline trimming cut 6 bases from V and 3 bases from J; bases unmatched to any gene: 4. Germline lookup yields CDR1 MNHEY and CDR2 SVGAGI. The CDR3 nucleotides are TGTGCCAGCAGGCAGACAGGGGGCGACTATGGCTACACCTTC. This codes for CASRQTGGDYGYTF.

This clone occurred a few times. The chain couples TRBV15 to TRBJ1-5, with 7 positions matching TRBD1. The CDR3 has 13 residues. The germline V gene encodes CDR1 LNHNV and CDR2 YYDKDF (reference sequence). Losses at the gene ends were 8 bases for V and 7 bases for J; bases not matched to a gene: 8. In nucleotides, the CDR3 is TGTGCCACCCGACAGGGTGAGGGGCAGCCCCAGCATTTT. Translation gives CATRQGEGQPQHF.